Described below is a single TCR beta chain sequence and its context. Its antigen is undetermined. Time point here: week 23, last vaccination. Every single dose of the vaccine, 300 ug of mutant IDH1 20-mer peptide, came with topical imiquimod. The source of the sample is a study of a mutant IDH1 vaccine in newly diagnosed glioma. Background on the study: Following radiotherapy alone, or alongside temozolomide cycles, vaccination was started after an interval of 4-6 weeks. Every participant had undergone radiotherapy, temozolomide, or both before, and most underwent both.

There are 16 residues in the CDR3. V shed 4 bases, J shed 2 bases, and the junction held 7 bases outside the gene matches. CDR1 SGHKS and CDR2 YYEKEE come from the germline V gene (reference sequence). TCRdb keeps only in-frame clones here, not all; method: immunoSEQ multiplex PCR. Of 60,000 to 85,000 clones listed, 85% to 90% were seen once; the top ten hold around 0.77%. The sequence derives from a woman between 45 and 60 years old with glioma. The starting material was PBMCs, obtained from a glioma patient whose treatment included an IDH1 peptide vaccine. The chain carries TRBV5-5 and TRBJ1-3, with 9 bases lining up with TRBD1. The CDR3 region is CASSPTGTGTGNTIYF. Written as DNA, the CDR3 is TGTGCCAGCAGCCCCACCGGGACAGGGACTGGAAACACCATATATTTT.